The entry that follows covers one T cell receptor beta chain sequence. No antigen is known for it. Germline CDR1 and CDR2: LGHNA and YNFKEQ. After removal of 6 bases from V and 1 base from J, the junction contained 6 bases not matched to a gene. The CDR3 length is 15 residues. These data belong to a study of cytomegalovirus exposure and HLA in healthy donors. Vbeta (60) and Jbeta (13) primers were used in the PCR. Generated by immunoSEQ multiplex PCR, the TCRdb table keeps only in-frame clones and is missing some. The table lists more than 150,000 clones, around 78% of them singletons, with around 1.5% in the top ten. Study-wide results and caveats: Diagnosis of cytomegalovirus status made by the classifier reportedly showed high specificity and sensitivity. The authors later linked a missense DCLRE1C variant to TCR beta V- and J-gene trimming.

The material sequenced was PBMCs. The rearrangement uses TRBV4-2 and TRBJ2-7, with 10 bases that match TRBD2. This clonotype was obtained from a man younger than 35 in good health and CMV-seronegative. CDR3 DNA sequence: TGTGCCAGCAGTATAGCGGGGGGACCGTCCTACGAGCAGTACTTC. Residues: CASSIAGGPSYEQYF.